This T cell receptor (beta chain) was identified in a study of cytomegalovirus exposure and HLA in healthy donors. In its sample, this clone was seen once. Germline values: CDR1 SGHAT, CDR2 FQDESV (reference sequence). This CDR3 contains 17 residues. V lost 5 bases, J lost 8 bases, and 10 bases stayed unmatched. Both 60 Vbeta primers and 13 Jbeta primers went into the PCR. Here immunoSEQ multiplex PCR was the method, and the copy in TCRdb shows in-frame clones only, minus some. The sample records 100,000 or so clones, 60% to 80% being singletons. Source material: PBMCs. The origin of this receptor is a young man in good health and CMV-seronegative. This chain links TRBV11-1 with TRBJ2-1; 15 bases fit TRBD2. The CDR3: CASSLITGTSGRYEQFF. The DNA for the CDR3 is TGTGCCAGCAGCCTAATCACTGGGACTAGCGGGAGGTATGAGCAGTTCTTC. Together with reference TRBV11-1 and TRBJ2-1, the CDR3 gives the full variable domain: EAEVAQSPRYKITEKSQAVAFWCDPISGHATLYWYRQILGQGPELLVQFQDESVVDDSQLPKDRFSAERLKGVDSTLKIQPAELGDSAMYLCASSLITGTSGRYEQFFGPGTRLTVL.